Presented here are 18 T cell receptor beta chains from one specimen sequenced in a study of monozygotic twins with inflammatory bowel disease. TCRdb re-called the 5' RACE reads and shows each CDR3 protein once, DNA omitted. The sample spans approximately 160,000 distinct CDR3 sequences; the ten largest clones claim approximately 7.4%. The source material was blood. Source of these receptors: a human donor with ulcerative colitis or Crohn's disease, or a healthy co-twin of an affected twin (not recorded which).

The J gene is TRBJ1-3, the V gene TRBV3-1. This CDR3 has 15 residues. Germline V gene data show CDR1 as LGHDT and CDR2 as YNNKEL (reference sequence). The CDR3 reads CASSQEAVSGNTIYF.

The V gene is TRBV29-1, the J gene TRBJ2-1; TCRdb's D call of TRBD1 is untestable without DNA. Germline CDR1 is SQVTM and CDR2 is ANQGSEA. The length of the CDR3 is 12 residues. CDR3 protein: CSAGGGKDEQFF.

The chain recombines TRBV2 with TRBJ2-2; no DNA is available, so the TRBD1 call from TCRdb remains unchecked. The CDR3 has 15 amino acids. Germline values: CDR1 SNHLY, CDR2 FYNNEI. This CDR3 reads CASSDVAGDTGELFF.

This chain joins TRBV3-1 and TRBJ1-2; checking the TCRdb D call of TRBD1 is not possible without DNA. In germline, CDR1 is LGHDT, CDR2 YNNKEL (reference sequence). CDR3 length: 13 residues. CDR3: CASSTDRPNGYTF.

The chain links TRBV15 to TRBJ2-5; the TCRdb D gene call, TRBD1, has no DNA to confirm it. From germline, CDR1 is LNHNV and CDR2 YYDKDF (reference sequence). The CDR3 totals 15 residues. CDR3 residues: CATSRGDTQGETQYF.

This chain connects TRBV18 to TRBJ1-1. This CDR3 region has 12 residues. Germline values: CDR1 KGHSH, CDR2 LQKENI. CDR3 region: CASSQANTEAFF. Combining the CDR3 with reference TRBV18 and TRBJ1-1 gives the whole variable domain NAGVMQNPRHLVRRRGQEARLRCSPMKGHSHVYWYRQLPEEGLKFMVYLQKENIIDESGMPKERFSAEFPKEGPSILRIQQVVRGDSAAYFCASSQANTEAFFGQGTRLTVV.

This clonotype is medium-sized by frequency. The chain links TRBV7-2 to TRBJ2-2; the TCRdb D gene call, TRBD1, has no DNA to confirm it. The CDR3 length is 15 residues. Germline lookup yields CDR1 SGHTA and CDR2 FQGNSA. CDR3 residues: CASSLGGASSGELFF.

V usage is TRBV2 and J usage is TRBJ2-7; there is no DNA to check the TCRdb D call of TRBD1. Looked up from germline, CDR1 is SNHLY and CDR2 is FYNNEI. CDR3 length: 13 amino acids. CDR3 sequence: CASSVERGYEQYF.

V and J are TRBV2 and TRBJ2-3; absent DNA, TCRdb's TRBD2 call cannot be checked. Germline CDR1 SNHLY, CDR2 FYNNEI. The CDR3 length is 14 residues. The CDR3 region is CASKRAGGTDTQYF. The full variable domain, its missing parts supplied by reference TRBV2 and TRBJ2-3, is EPEVTQTPSHQVTQMGQEVILRCVPISNHLYFYWYRQILGQKVEFLVSFYNNEISEKSEIFDDQFSVERPDGSNFTLKIRSTKLEDSAMYFCASKRAGGTDTQYFGPGTRLTVL.

The V gene is TRBV6-1, the J gene TRBJ1-1. The CDR3 is made up of 13 amino acids. Germline V gene data show CDR1 as MNHNS and CDR2 as SASEGT. The CDR3 region is CASSERSASEAFF.

The chain carries TRBV10-3 and TRBJ2-4. Germline CDR1 reads ENHRY; CDR2 reads SYGVKD. The CDR3 runs to 14 residues. The CDR3 protein is CAISVTGAKNMQYF.

The chain combines TRBV5-5 with TRBJ2-7; TCRdb's D gene call, TRBD1, goes unchecked for lack of DNA. The CDR3 consists of 16 residues. The germline CDR1 and CDR2 sequences are SGHKS and YYEKEE (reference sequence). CDR3 protein: CASSLTGTGRPYEQYF.

The chain has TRBV5-1 and TRBJ2-5; TCRdb designates TRBD2, a call that cannot be tested without DNA. This CDR3 contains 18 residues. Germline assignment: CDR1 SGHRS and CDR2 YFSETQ. This CDR3 is CASSLLAGGPGEQETQYF.

V gene TRBV7-9 combines with J gene TRBJ2-1; TCRdb lists TRBD2, though no DNA is available to test this call. Germline CDR1 SEHNR, CDR2 FQNEAQ (reference sequence). The CDR3 extends over 15 amino acids. The CDR3 region is CASSPPEGPYNEQFF. Combining the CDR3 with reference TRBV7-9 and TRBJ2-1 gives the whole variable domain DTGVSQNPRHKITKRGQNVTFRCDPISEHNRLYWYRQTLGQGPEFLTYFQNEAQLEKSRLLSDRFSAERPKGSFSTLEIQRTEQGDSAMYLCASSPPEGPYNEQFFGPGTRLTVL.

V is TRBV5-1 and J is TRBJ1-1. CDR1 and CDR2 from the germline V gene are SGHRS and YFSETQ. The CDR3 is 13 amino acids. The CDR3: CASSPQMNTEAFF.

V is TRBV7-9 and J is TRBJ2-7. The CDR3 runs 12 residues. Germline values: CDR1 SEHNR, CDR2 FQNEAQ (reference sequence). CDR3 protein: CASSHLKYEQYF. The whole variable domain, filled in from reference TRBV7-9 and TRBJ2-7, reads DTGVSQNPRHKITKRGQNVTFRCDPISEHNRLYWYRQTLGQGPEFLTYFQNEAQLEKSRLLSDRFSAERPKGSFSTLEIQRTEQGDSAMYLCASSHLKYEQYFGPGTRLTVT.

The chain uses TRBV7-8 and TRBJ2-3; the TCRdb D gene call, TRBD2, has no DNA to confirm it. Germline V gene sequence: CDR1 SGHVS, CDR2 FQNEAQ. The CDR3 is made up of 16 amino acids. The CDR3: CASSLVPSGIGDTQYF.

The V gene is TRBV20-1, the J gene TRBJ1-4. Germline V gene data show CDR1 as DFQATT and CDR2 as SNEGSKA (reference sequence). The CDR3 is 16 amino acids. The CDR3 is CSARSVEVATNEKLFF.